These 25 T cell receptor beta chains came from one sample sequenced in a study of blood T cells in healthy people across ages. Alongside a J-beta primer mix, a sample-barcoded 5' primer served in a second PCR lasting roughly 6 to 11 cycles. TCRdb re-analysed the 5' RACE reads in MiXCR, keeping a single row per CDR3 protein. The data show approximately 690,000 distinct CDR3 sequences, with less than 45% seen just once and about 30% held by the top ten. Sequences were obtained from blood. The receptor source for this set is a man at least 80 years old in good health.

There are a few counts of this clonotype. The V call is TRBV7-3, the J call TRBJ2-5, with a possible D match to TRBD2 (6 bases). Germline loops: CDR1 SGHTA, CDR2 FQGTGA. The CDR3 is 14 amino acids. Trimming removed 1 base from V and 5 bases from J, with 11 bases in between. This CDR3 is CASSLSYGGETQYF. DNA of the CDR3: TGTGCCAGCAGCTTAAGCTACGGAGGGGAGACCCAGTACTTC. The entire variable domain, with the rest obtained from reference TRBV7-3 and TRBJ2-5, is as follows: GAGVSQTPSNKVTEKGKYVELRCDPISGHTALYWYRQSLGQGPEFLIYFQGTGAADDSGLPNDRFFAVRPEGSVSTLKIQRTERGDSAVYLCASSLSYGGETQYFGPGTRLLVL.

The V gene is TRBV7-3, the J gene TRBJ2-7; TRBD2 agrees at 7 bases. The CDR3 length is 14 residues. In germline, CDR1 is SGHTA, CDR2 FQGTGA. Trimming took 5 bases from V and 2 from J; bases not matched to a gene: 6. Here the CDR3 reads CASSPASGTYEQYF. The CDR3 coding sequence is TGTGCCAGCAGCCCAGCTAGCGGAACCTACGAGCAGTACTTC. Full variable domain (rest looked up from reference TRBV7-3 and TRBJ2-7): GAGVSQTPSNKVTEKGKYVELRCDPISGHTALYWYRQSLGQGPEFLIYFQGTGAADDSGLPNDRFFAVRPEGSVSTLKIQRTERGDSAVYLCASSPASGTYEQYFGPGTRLTVT.

The gene calls are TRBV13 and TRBJ2-7; 7 bases are shared with TRBD1. Germline V gives CDR1 PRHDT, CDR2 FYEKMQ (reference sequence). V shed 5 bases, J shed 5 bases, and the junction held 9 bases outside the gene matches. The CDR3 extends over 14 amino acids. The DNA of the CDR3 is TGTGCCAGCAGCCCCGGGACAGAGTCCCACGAGCAGTACTTC. It specifies CASSPGTESHEQYF.

The genes are TRBV11-2 and TRBJ2-7, with D hard to call. The CDR3 runs to 14 residues. CDR1 is SGHAT, CDR2 FQNNGV, per germline. V lost 6 bases and J lost 0, with 12 bases in between. DNA for the CDR3: TGTGCCAGCAGGGATTACAGTTCCTCCTACGAGCAGTACTTC. Its protein product is CASRDYSSSYEQYF. Variable domain in full (rest from reference TRBV11-2 and TRBJ2-7): EAGVAQSPRYKIIEKRQSVAFWCNPISGHATLYWYQQILGQGPKLLIQFQNNGVVDDSQLPKDRFSAERLKGVDSTLKIQPAKLEDSAVYLCASRDYSSSYEQYFGPGTRLTVT.

The CDR3 is CATRGGRVNQPQHF. The CDR3, as DNA: TGTGCCACCAGGGGAGGAAGGGTCAATCAGCCCCAGCATTTT. V is TRBV10-3 and J is TRBJ1-5; D may be TRBD1 (6 bases). V lost 10 bases, J lost 3 bases, and 16 bases lay in between. There are 14 residues in the CDR3. Germline CDR1 is ENHRY and CDR2 is SYGVKD.

The rearrangement links TRBV19 to TRBJ2-6; D not certain. Trimming took off 3 bases at V and 1 base at J, with 10 bases between the two ends. Looked up from germline, CDR1 is LNHDA and CDR2 is SQIVND (reference sequence). The CDR3 loop spans 16 amino acids. For the CDR3, the DNA is TGTGCCAGTAGTATGTCACGGTCATCTGGGGCCAACGTCCTGACTTTC. It is translated as CASSMSRSSGANVLTF.

This clonotype has ten or more counts. V is TRBV3-1 and J is TRBJ2-6; no reliable D call. There are 16 residues in the CDR3. V was shortened by 1 base and J by 0 bases, with 7 bases between the two germline ends. Per the germline V gene, CDR1 is LGHDT and CDR2 is YNNKEL (reference sequence). In nucleotides, the CDR3 is TGTGCCAGCAGCCAAGTTCCCCGCTCTGGGGCCAACGTCCTGACTTTC. Translating it yields CASSQVPRSGANVLTF.

The V and J genes are TRBV7-9 and TRBJ1-4; D is ambiguous. CDR1 SEHNR and CDR2 FQNEAQ come from the germline V gene (reference sequence). The ends were cut back, 2 bases at V and 0 bases at J, with 7 bases in the middle. The CDR3 consists of 15 residues. In nucleotides, the CDR3 is TGTGCCAGCAGCTTACGCCGGTCAACTAATGAAAAACTGTTTTTT. Its protein product is CASSLRRSTNEKLFF.

The rearrangement links TRBV9 to TRBJ2-1; perhaps TRBD1 as D (6 bases). The germline gives CDR1 SGDLS, CDR2 YYNGEE. This CDR3 has 14 amino acids. V was trimmed by 0 bases and J by 8 bases, leaving 12 bases between them. This CDR3 reads CASSVGGTFDEQFF. The CDR3 bases are TGTGCCAGCAGCGTAGGTGGGACATTCGATGAGCAGTTCTTC.

The chain links TRBV7-2 to TRBJ2-2; 8 bases fit TRBD2. Germline V lookup: CDR1 SGHTA, CDR2 FQGNSA. The CDR3 loop spans 14 amino acids. J lost 6 bases, V lost 7 bases, and 7 bases had no gene match. The CDR3 protein is CASTPGLGSGELFF. The DNA of the CDR3 is TGTGCCAGCACCCCGGGACTAGGGTCCGGGGAGCTGTTTTTT.

The chain joins TRBV29-1 to TRBJ2-7, with 10 bases aligning to TRBD2. The J call may be mistaken, given a closer DNA end match to TRBJ2-5. The CDR3 runs to 15 residues. Germline CDR1 reads SQVTM; CDR2 reads ANQGSEA. In DNA form, the CDR3 reads TGCAGCGTTGAAGTCCTAGCGGGAGTCGCAGAGACCCAGTACTTC. It translates to CSVEVLAGVAETQYF.

The rearrangement uses TRBV7-8 and TRBJ1-5; D is undetermined. This CDR3 has 12 amino acids. Germline-derived CDR1 and CDR2 are SGHVS and FQNEAQ. Trimming stripped 5 bases from V and 4 bases from J, with 6 bases between. The CDR3 protein is CASSRWNQPQHF. The CDR3, as DNA: TGTGCCAGCAGCCGGTGGAATCAGCCCCAGCATTTT.

The chain links TRBV29-1 to TRBJ2-2; 10 bases align to TRBD1. V dropped 0 bases and J dropped 7; count of bases not matched to a gene: 8. The CDR3 totals 16 residues. Germline V lookup: CDR1 SQVTM, CDR2 ANQGSEA. The CDR3 DNA follows: TGCAGCGTTGAAGATCGAATAGGGACAGGGGTCGGGGAGCTGTTTTTT. Translation gives CSVEDRIGTGVGELFF.

On this clonotype itself: With a much larger clone just one base away, this may be a read error. The chain has TRBV12-3 or TRBV12-4 and TRBJ2-5; maybe TRBD2 (5 bases). CDR3 size: 12 residues. Trimming took 3 bases from V and 11 from J, leaving 13 bases between them. The CDR3: CASSFRRVGQYF. The CDR3 bases are TGTGCCAGCAGTTTTCGGCGGGTCGGGCAGTACTTC.

The genes are TRBV29-1 and TRBJ1-2; TRBD1 matches 10 bases. V was pared by 6 bases and J by 6 bases, with 7 bases of the junction left unmatched. The CDR3 spans 13 residues. CDR1 is SQVTM, CDR2 ANQGSEA, per germline. Written as DNA, the CDR3 is TGCAGCGTAGGGACAGGGGTTCTCAATGGCTACACCTTC. It encodes CSVGTGVLNGYTF.

This clonotype has only one observation. This sequence may be a read error, since a much larger clone differs from it by one base. The rearrangement uses TRBV6-2 or TRBV6-3 and TRBJ2-1; unclear D gene. Trimming removed 6 bases from V and 3 bases from J, with 3 bases in between. Germline V CDR1 and CDR2: MNHEY, SVGEGT. CDR3 size: 11 residues. The CDR3: CASRIYNEQFF. For the CDR3, the DNA is TGTGCCAGCAGGATCTACAATGAGCAGTTCTTC.

This chain connects TRBV7-9 to TRBJ2-2; the D is unclear. Per germline, CDR1 SEHNR and CDR2 FQNEAQ (reference sequence). The CDR3 consists of 15 residues. Trimming took 2 bases from V and 2 from J, leaving 9 bases between them. The CDR3 sequence is CASSLLSGNTGELFF. For the CDR3, the DNA is TGTGCCAGCAGCTTACTGTCGGGTAACACCGGGGAGCTGTTTTTT.

This clonotype was detected ten times or more. V usage is TRBV7-2 and J usage is TRBJ2-1; TRBD2 aligns across 9 bases. Germline loops: CDR1 SGHTA, CDR2 FQGNSA. This CDR3 has 15 residues. The V and J ends lost 4 bases and 2 bases, in that order; junction bases with no gene match: 3. The CDR3 DNA follows: TGTGCCAGCAGCTCGACTAGCGGAGCCTACAATGAGCAGTTCTTC. Its translation is CASSSTSGAYNEQFF.

This clonotype was picked up a small number of times. A clone one base away is much larger, so this may be a read error. The CDR3 DNA reads TGTGCCATCAGGACTGCGCACGAGTCCAACACTGAAGCTTTCTTT. This translates into CAIRTAHESNTEAFF. The V gene is TRBV10-3, the J gene TRBJ1-1; D gene unclear. This CDR3 comprises 15 residues. The ends were cut back, 6 bases at V and 2 bases at J, with 16 bases in the middle. Germline CDR1 reads ENHRY; CDR2 reads SYGVKD.

Regarding this clonotype: This could be a read error, since a much larger clone is one nucleotide away. The chain is built from TRBV29-1 and TRBJ2-1; no clear D gene. The CDR3 extends over 11 amino acids. The V end lost 1 base, the J end lost 12 bases, and 10 bases lay between the germline ends. The germline V gene encodes CDR1 SQVTM and CDR2 ANQGSEA. DNA for the CDR3: TGCAGCGTTGAAGTTGGACCCGGGCAGTTCTTC. This translates into CSVEVGPGQFF.

This clonotype was detected only once. The chain combines TRBV7-8 with TRBJ2-3; TRBD2 is a possible D gene (5 bases). CDR1 is SGHVS and CDR2 is FQNEAQ in the germline V gene. V was pared by 4 bases and J by 1 base, with 9 bases between. This CDR3 comprises 14 residues. This CDR3 reads CASSWEAGTDTQYF. The CDR3 nucleotides are TGTGCCAGCAGCTGGGAAGCGGGCACAGATACGCAGTATTTT.

The genes are TRBV27 and TRBJ1-1, with 8 bases aligning to TRBD1. Unmatched junction bases numbered 10, after V lost 5 bases and J lost 11 bases. Germline V gene sequence: CDR1 MNHEY, CDR2 SMNVEV (reference sequence). The CDR3 spans 13 residues. In DNA, the CDR3 is TGTGCCAGCAGTCCCCCGGACAGGGACGCGGCTTTCTTT. Its protein product is CASSPPDRDAAFF.

This clonotype was detected only a few times. The chain carries TRBV7-3 and TRBJ2-1; a possible D gene is TRBD1 (5 bases). The germline V gene has CDR1 SGHTA and CDR2 FQGTGA. Between the trimmed V and J ends, which lost 0 bases and 1 base, there was a span of 7 bases. The CDR3 totals 15 residues. In DNA form, the CDR3 reads TGTGCCAGCAGCTTAACCCCAGGGTCCTACAATGAGCAGTTCTTC. Amino acid sequence: CASSLTPGSYNEQFF. Looking up the rest from reference TRBV7-3 and TRBJ2-1 gives the full variable domain: GAGVSQTPSNKVTEKGKYVELRCDPISGHTALYWYRQSLGQGPEFLIYFQGTGAADDSGLPNDRFFAVRPEGSVSTLKIQRTERGDSAVYLCASSLTPGSYNEQFFGPGTRLTVL.

V usage is TRBV2 and J usage is TRBJ2-1; perhaps TRBD1 as D (6 bases). V was cut by 7 bases and J by 4 bases, with 17 bases left in between. The CDR3 sequence is 15 residues long. The germline gives CDR1 SNHLY, CDR2 FYNNEI. CDR3 region: CASKLVGTTYNEQFF. In nucleotides, the CDR3 is TGTGCCAGCAAACTGGTAGGGACAACGTACAATGAGCAGTTCTTC. The complete variable domain, with remaining parts taken from reference TRBV2 and TRBJ2-1, reads EPEVTQTPSHQVTQMGQEVILRCVPISNHLYFYWYRQILGQKVEFLVSFYNNEISEKSEIFDDQFSVERPDGSNFTLKIRSTKLEDSAMYFCASKLVGTTYNEQFFGPGTRLTVL.

This rearrangement joins TRBV20-1 to TRBJ2-3, with D maybe TRBD2 (5 bases). Deletions cut 1 base from V and 1 base from J, with 9 bases between. CDR3 length: 14 amino acids. Germline V gene data show CDR1 as DFQATT and CDR2 as SNEGSKA (reference sequence). In nucleotides, the CDR3 is TGCAGTGCTAGAGTGGACGGGGGCACAGATACGCAGTATTTT. Translation gives CSARVDGGTDTQYF.